What follows describes a single T cell receptor beta chain. This specimen belongs to a study of T cells in localized non-small cell lung cancer. Trimming removed 7 bases at V and 2 bases at J, with 12 bases between. This CDR3 is 14 amino acids long. CDR1 is LNHDA and CDR2 is SQIVND in the germline V gene (reference sequence). The repertoire was sequenced with immunoSEQ multiplex PCR; TCRdb's copy has only in-frame clones and lacks some. The data hold tens of thousands of clones, with around 90% observed a single time. This chain uses TRBV19 with TRBJ1-5, with D possibly being TRBD1 (5 bases). The source was peripheral blood, collected before any cancer treatment. The TCR sequence derives from a male donor aged 60 or over with stage I squamous cell lung carcinoma. CDR3 sequence reads: CASTLGGRNQPQHF. The CDR3 DNA reads TGTGCCAGTACCCTGGGGGGTCGCAATCAGCCCCAGCATTTT.